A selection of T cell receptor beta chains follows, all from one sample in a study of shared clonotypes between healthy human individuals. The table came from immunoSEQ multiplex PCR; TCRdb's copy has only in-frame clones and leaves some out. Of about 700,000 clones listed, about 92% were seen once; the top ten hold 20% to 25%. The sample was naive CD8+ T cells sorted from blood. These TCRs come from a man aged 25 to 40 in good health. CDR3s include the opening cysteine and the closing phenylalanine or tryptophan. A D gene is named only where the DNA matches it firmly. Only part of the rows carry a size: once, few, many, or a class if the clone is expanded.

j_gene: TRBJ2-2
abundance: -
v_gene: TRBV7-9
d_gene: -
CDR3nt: TGTGCCAGCAGCTCTACAGGTTCAACGAACACCGGGGAGCTGTTTTTT
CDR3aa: CASSSTGSTNTGELFF

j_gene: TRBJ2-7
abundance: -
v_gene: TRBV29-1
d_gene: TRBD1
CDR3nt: TGCAGCGTTGAAAAATTAGGGACAGGCACCTACGAGCAGTACTTC
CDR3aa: CSVEKLGTGTYEQYF

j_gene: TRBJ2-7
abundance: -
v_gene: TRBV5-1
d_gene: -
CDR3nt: TGCGCCAGCAGCTTCGGCAGTTCCTACGAGCAGTACTTC
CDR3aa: CASSFGSSYEQYF

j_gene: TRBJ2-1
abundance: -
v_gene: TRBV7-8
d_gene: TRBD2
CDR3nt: TGTGCCAGCAGCTCCCGCGTAGCGGGCTCCTACAATGAGCAGTTCTTC
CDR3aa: CASSSRVAGSYNEQFF

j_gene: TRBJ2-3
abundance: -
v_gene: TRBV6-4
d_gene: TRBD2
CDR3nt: TGTGCCAGCAGTGCTCTAGCGGGCACAGATACGCAGTATTTT
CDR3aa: CASSALAGTDTQYF

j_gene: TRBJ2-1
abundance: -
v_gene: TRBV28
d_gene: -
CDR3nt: TGTGCCAGCAGTCCAAACTTGCGGACTGGAGACCATGAGCAGTTCTTC
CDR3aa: CASSPNLRTGDHEQFF

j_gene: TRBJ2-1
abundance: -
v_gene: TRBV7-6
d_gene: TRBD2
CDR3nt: TGTGCCAGCAGCTTAAGTCCTAGCGGGACAAACAATGAGCAGTTCTTC
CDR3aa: CASSLSPSGTNNEQFF

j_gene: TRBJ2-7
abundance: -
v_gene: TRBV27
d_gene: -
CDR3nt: TGTGCCAGCAGTTCCCTGGGGAGCTCCTACGAGCAGTACTTC
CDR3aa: CASSSLGSSYEQYF

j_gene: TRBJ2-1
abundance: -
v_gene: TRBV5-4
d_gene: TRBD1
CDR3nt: TGTGCCAGCAGCCTCGGGCCGGGACAGGGGAATGGACTATACGACAATGAGCAGTTCTTC
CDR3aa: CASSLGPGQGNGLYDNEQFF

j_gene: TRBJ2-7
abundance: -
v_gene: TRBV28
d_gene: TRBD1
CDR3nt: TGTGCCAGCAGTTTCGGGGACAGGGGCTCCTACGAGCAGTACTTC
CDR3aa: CASSFGDRGSYEQYF

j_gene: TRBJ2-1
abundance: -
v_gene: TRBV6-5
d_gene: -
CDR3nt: TGTGCCAGCAGTTCAGTCTCCTACAATGAGCAGTTCTTC
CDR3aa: CASSSVSYNEQFF

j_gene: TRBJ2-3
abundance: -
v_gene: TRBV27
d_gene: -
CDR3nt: TGTGCCAGCAGTTTAGCGGCATTGGGCACAGATACGCAGTATTTT
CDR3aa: CASSLAALGTDTQYF

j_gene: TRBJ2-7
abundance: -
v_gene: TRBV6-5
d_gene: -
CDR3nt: TGTGCCAGCAGTTCCGGAACCTACGAGCAGTACTTC
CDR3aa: CASSSGTYEQYF

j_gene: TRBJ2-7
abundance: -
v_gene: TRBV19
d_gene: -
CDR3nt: TGTGCCAGTAGTAGACGGACAGACTCCTACGAGCAGTACTTC
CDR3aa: CASSRRTDSYEQYF

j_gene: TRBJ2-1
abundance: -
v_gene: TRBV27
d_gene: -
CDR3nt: TGTGCCAGCAGTTTCCCGGGACTCTACAATGAGCAGTTCTTC
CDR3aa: CASSFPGLYNEQFF

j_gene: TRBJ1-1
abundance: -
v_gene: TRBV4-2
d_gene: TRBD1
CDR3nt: TGTGCCAGCAGCTTGGGACAGGGGGCCTTGAACACTGAAGCTTTCTTT
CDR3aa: CASSLGQGALNTEAFF

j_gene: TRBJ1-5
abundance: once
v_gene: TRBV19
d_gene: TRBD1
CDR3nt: TGTGCCAGTAGTATAGGACAGGGTCACAATCAGCCCCAGCATTTT
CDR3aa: CASSIGQGHNQPQHF

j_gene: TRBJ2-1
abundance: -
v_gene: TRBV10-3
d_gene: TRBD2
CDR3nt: TGTGCCATCAGTGCGGCGGGAGGAAACAATGAGCAGTTCTTC
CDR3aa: CAISAAGGNNEQFF

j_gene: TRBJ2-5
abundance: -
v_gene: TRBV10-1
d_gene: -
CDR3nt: TGCGCCAGCAGAAGGAAAAAAAGCGCGGGGGAGACCCAGTACTTC
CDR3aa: CASRRKKSAGETQYF

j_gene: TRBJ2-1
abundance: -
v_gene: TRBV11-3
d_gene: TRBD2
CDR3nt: TGTGCCAGCAGCTTAGGGACTAGCACACAAGAGCAGTTCTTC
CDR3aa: CASSLGTSTQEQFF

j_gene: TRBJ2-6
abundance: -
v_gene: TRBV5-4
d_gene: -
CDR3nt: TGTGCCAGCCATGTCGCCAGACAAAGTCGGGCCAACGTCCTGACTTTC
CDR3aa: CASHVARQSRANVLTF

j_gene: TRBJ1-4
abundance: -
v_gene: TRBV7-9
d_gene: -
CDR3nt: TGTGCCAGCAGCTTAGTATCCGGAGACGAAAAACTGTTTTTT
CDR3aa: CASSLVSGDEKLFF

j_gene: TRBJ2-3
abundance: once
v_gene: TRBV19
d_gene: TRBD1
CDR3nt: TGTGCCAGTAGTATTGGGACAGCACGAGATACGCAGTATTTT
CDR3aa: CASSIGTARDTQYF

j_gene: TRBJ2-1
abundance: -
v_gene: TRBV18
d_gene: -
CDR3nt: TGTGCCAGCTCACGAGATACCAAGACAGTCTCCTACAATGAGCAGTTCTTC
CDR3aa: CASSRDTKTVSYNEQFF

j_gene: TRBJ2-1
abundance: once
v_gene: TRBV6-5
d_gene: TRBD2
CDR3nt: TGTGCCAGCGGCCAGCGGGGATCCTACAATGAGCAGTTCTTC
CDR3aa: CASGQRGSYNEQFF